The present TCR beta chain was sequenced within a study of blood T cell repertoires in COVID-19. The CDR3 has 17 amino acids. Per the germline V gene, CDR1 is SGHRS and CDR2 is YFSETQ. V trimming: 4 bases; J trimming: 1 base; junction bases outside the gene matches: 10. In the authors' workflow: Amplifying reference gene primers gave estimates of nucleated cell counts. Measured with immunoSEQ multiplex PCR; TCRdb has only the in-frame clones, and not every one. That table furnishes V, J and clone size, whereas the DNA furnished D and trimming. The data hold approximately 220,000 clones, with around 86% observed a single time.

This sequence originates from a man in his sixties with acute or convalescent COVID-19. Sequencing was carried out using peripheral blood. The chain links TRBV5-1 to TRBJ2-2; 7 bases line up with TRBD1. The CDR3 spells CASSEGGAGGNTGELFF. The CDR3 region has the DNA TGCGCCAGCAGCGAAGGCGGAGCAGGGGGGAACACCGGGGAGCTGTTTTTT.